One and the same sample provided the 6 T cell receptor beta chains below, sequenced in a study of blood T cells in healthy people across ages. With a J-beta primer mix and a sample-barcoded 5' primer, a second PCR ran about 6 to 11 cycles. A single record per CDR3 protein comes from TCRdb applying MiXCR to the 5' RACE reads. The data contain 1.8 million or so distinct CDR3 sequences, 35% to 50% of them singletons. The source material was blood. The receptors were gathered from a human donor in good health.

The chain carries TRBV4-2 and TRBJ2-7, with a tentative D call TRBD1 (5 bases). Per germline, CDR1 LGHNA and CDR2 YNFKEQ. This CDR3 comprises 15 residues. The V end lost 0 bases, the J end lost 3 bases, and 12 bases lay between the germline ends. The CDR3 here is CASSQEWGTNYEQYF. In DNA form, the CDR3 reads TGTGCCAGCAGCCAAGAATGGGGCACCAACTACGAGCAGTACTTC.

The chain is built from TRBV7-2 and TRBJ1-2, with D uncertain. The CDR3 contains 16 residues. V was trimmed by 4 bases and J by 6 bases, leaving 21 bases between them. Germline CDR1 is SGHTA and CDR2 is FQGNSA. The CDR3 nucleotides read TGTGCCAGCAGCTCGAGCCCGGGTGTAGGGTGGGATGGCTACACCTTC. Protein sequence: CASSSSPGVGWDGYTF.

Concerning this clonotype: One end of the junction varies from germline; a read error may be responsible. The genes are TRBV11-3 and TRBJ2-3; 7 positions agree with TRBD2. Germline V gene lookup returns CDR1 SGHNT and CDR2 YENEEA. The CDR3 contains 17 residues. The CDR3 DNA follows: TGTGTCAGCAGCTCCTGGGGGGGTCCTACTAGCACAGATACGCAGTATTTT. Its translation is CVSSSWGGPTSTDTQYF.

In regard to this clonotype: Germline is not matched at one junction end, which may reflect a read error. The rearrangement joins TRBV10-3 to TRBJ2-7; TRBD2 might be the D (6 bases). CDR1 is ENHRY, CDR2 SYGVKD, per germline. This CDR3 has 13 amino acids. Here the CDR3 DNA reads TGTGCCACCAGTGGGACTTATTCCTACGAGCAGTACTTC. Amino acids: CATSGTYSYEQYF.

The rearrangement links TRBV7-9 to TRBJ2-1, with D possibly called TRBD1 or TRBD2 (5 bases each). This CDR3 has 16 amino acids. Germline V gene lookup returns CDR1 SEHNR and CDR2 FQNEAQ (reference sequence). Trimming stripped 7 bases from V and 5 bases from J, with 21 bases between. CDR3 protein: CASTISGARGHNEQFF. CDR3 DNA sequence: TGTGCCAGCACCATAAGCGGAGCTAGGGGCCACAATGAGCAGTTCTTC.

A word on this clonotype: Its ends do not fully match the called genes, so a read error is possible. The chain couples TRBV5-5 to TRBJ2-3; D perhaps matches TRBD1 (6 bases). From germline, CDR1 is SGHKS and CDR2 YYEKEE (reference sequence). The CDR3 spans 16 residues. CDR3 DNA: TGTGCCAGCAGCTGGGGCTTTGAGGGGCCGACAGGTACGCAGTATTTT. Protein product: CASSWGFEGPTGTQYF.